This entry concerns a single T cell receptor (beta chain). No antigen is known for it. Assay used: immunoSEQ multiplex PCR; TCRdb lists only in-frame clones, some missing. The repertoire consists of tens of thousands of clones, with roughly 91% occurring once and the leading ten covering roughly 5.2%. Germline values: CDR1 SGDLS, CDR2 YYNGEE. V was cut by 1 base and J by 11 bases, with 16 bases left in between. The CDR3 contains 14 residues. These data originate in a study of OX40 agonist ivuxolimab in advanced cancers. Study-wide results and limits: Some of the nonresponding patients also showed low levels of normalized T-cell clonal expansion. Specificity for antigen went undetermined in the expanded peripheral T cells.

The sequence came from an adult with an advanced solid tumor such as melanoma, head and neck, liver or kidney cancer. J is TRBJ2-4 and V is TRBV9; D may match TRBD1 or TRBD2 (5 bases each). The sequenced sample was CD4+ or CD8+ T cells sorted from blood, obtained in a trial of the OX40 agonist ivuxolimab. The CDR3 reads CASSVSGLRDLQYF. The CDR3 DNA reads as TGTGCCAGCAGCGTATCCGGGCTTAGGGACCTTCAGTACTTC.